Listed below are T cell receptor beta chains from one sample, sequenced in a study of cytomegalovirus exposure and HLA in healthy donors. The protocol was immunoSEQ multiplex PCR, while the TCRdb copy is restricted to in-frame clones and leaves out a portion. This sample has under 150,000 clones, with roughly 79% found just once. The sample taken for sequencing was PBMCs. These receptor sequences come from a man in his thirties or forties in good health and CMV-seronegative. The CDR3 runs from the conserved cysteine through the conserved F or W.

CASSRQDNTGELFF	TRBV28	TRBJ2-2
CASSYDRDDGYTF	TRBV5-1	TRBJ1-2
CASDPGQGLREQYF	TRBV5-1	.
CASSFRQGARGNTEAFF	TRBV7-2	TRBJ1-1
CASSQVWTGAYEQYF	TRBV4-1	TRBJ2-7
CASSDPTGVYGYTF	TRBV6-1	TRBJ1-2
CASSQEGGYTNEQFF	TRBV4-2	TRBJ2-1
CASSHKWTGDEQFF	TRBV14	TRBJ2-1
CASSWGGQFNQPQHF	TRBV6-1	TRBJ1-5
CASTSGTGEKLFF	TRBV28	TRBJ1-4
CASTHTDGSSPLHF	TRBV7-9	TRBJ1-6
CASSQEIGRQALYEQYF	TRBV4-1	TRBJ2-7
CASSLGQRETQYF	TRBV5-6	TRBJ2-5
CASSFAGAASNQPQHF	TRBV7-2	TRBJ1-5
CASSLTAATEAFF	TRBV14	TRBJ1-1
CASSQGLKNIQYF	TRBV4-3	TRBJ2-4
CASSINPGTQPQHF	TRBV19	TRBJ1-5
CASSAQDKKAKNIQYF	TRBV21-1	TRBJ2-4
CASSVGGAEEQYF	TRBV5-1	TRBJ2-7
CASSSPPSGLEYYEQYF	TRBV7-2	TRBJ2-7
CASSYYSSGELFF	TRBV6-5	TRBJ2-2
CASSPRGQGLPYGYTF	TRBV7-3	TRBJ1-2
CASSILVAANKQETQYF	TRBV19	TRBJ2-5
CASNRPGNYGYTF	TRBV2	TRBJ1-2
CASTATRTGELFF	TRBV2	TRBJ2-2
CSVEGQPGDEKLFF	TRBV29-1	TRBJ1-4
CASTLRGMNTEAFF	TRBV19	TRBJ1-1
CASRRQSLHMNTEAFF	TRBV19	TRBJ1-1